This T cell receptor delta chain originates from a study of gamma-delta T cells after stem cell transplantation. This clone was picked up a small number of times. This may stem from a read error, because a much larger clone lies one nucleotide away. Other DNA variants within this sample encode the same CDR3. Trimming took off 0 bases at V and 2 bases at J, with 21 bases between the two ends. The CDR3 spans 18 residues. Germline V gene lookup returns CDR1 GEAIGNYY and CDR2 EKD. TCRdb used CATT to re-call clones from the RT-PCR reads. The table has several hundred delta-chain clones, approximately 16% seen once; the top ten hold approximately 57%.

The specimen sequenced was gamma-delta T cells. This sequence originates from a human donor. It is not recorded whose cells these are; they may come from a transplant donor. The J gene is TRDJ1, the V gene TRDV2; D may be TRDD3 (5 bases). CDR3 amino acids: CACDTVGGPPYGTDKLIF. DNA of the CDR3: TGTGCCTGTGACACCGTAGGGGGTCCCCCCTATGGGACCGATAAACTCATCTTT.